The rows below give T cell receptor beta chains drawn from one sample of a study of a mutant IDH1 vaccine in newly diagnosed glioma. Antigens of these TCRs are unknown. The repertoire was sequenced with immunoSEQ multiplex PCR; TCRdb's copy has only in-frame clones and lacks some. In the table there are tens of thousands of clones, 84% of which are singletons. The input for sequencing was PBMCs, taken from a glioma patient whose treatment included an IDH1 peptide vaccine. These receptors were collected from a man aged 30 to 45 with glioma. Both conserved end residues are part of each CDR3. Fields, in order: clone size, J gene, CDR3 length, D gene, V gene, CDR3 protein, CDR3 DNA. D genes are given only for firm matches. Some rows mark clone size as missing; the rest say once, few, many or name a class of expanded clone.

-	TRBJ2-3	15	TRBD1	TRBV11-2	CASSYQDRGTDTQYF	TGTGCCAGCAGCTACCAGGACAGGGGCACAGATACGCAGTATTTT
once	TRBJ1-3	17	-	TRBV15	CATSSPAGPSSGNTIYF	TGTGCCACCAGCAGCCCCGCGGGCCCCAGCTCTGGAAACACCATATATTTT
once	TRBJ1-5	14	-	TRBV5-6	CASSFGHGGQPQHF	TGTGCCAGCAGCTTTGGACACGGAGGTCAGCCCCAGCATTTT
-	TRBJ2-7	13	-	TRBV10-3	CAIGTGNSYEQYF	TGTGCCATTGGAACAGGGAATTCCTACGAGCAGTACTTC
-	TRBJ1-1	14	-	TRBV4-1	CASSQEGLGWWAFF	TGCGCCAGCAGCCAGGAGGGCTTGGGGTGGTGGGCTTTCTTT
few	TRBJ1-1	15	-	TRBV2	CASNPEGRRNTEAFF	TGTGCCAGCAACCCTGAGGGGCGAAGGAACACTGAAGCTTTCTTT
-	TRBJ2-7	11	-	TRBV7-9	CASSLLYEQYF	TGTGCCAGCAGCTTATTGTACGAGCAGTACTTC
-	TRBJ2-2	11	-	TRBV5-1	CASSLAGELFF	TGCGCCAGCAGCTTGGCGGGGGAGCTGTTTTTT
-	TRBJ1-5	15	TRBD1	TRBV28	CASSSPGTGHQPQHF	TGTGCCAGCAGTTCGCCGGGGACAGGGCATCAGCCCCAGCATTTT
-	TRBJ2-5	15	-	TRBV2	CASSEVSWGYETQYF	TGTGCCAGCAGTGAAGTAAGCTGGGGGTACGAGACCCAGTACTTC
-	TRBJ2-7	16	-	TRBV19	CASSRRTTGDSYEQYF	TGTGCCAGTAGTCGACGAACGACAGGAGATTCCTACGAGCAGTACTTC
-	TRBJ2-1	15	-	TRBV18	CASSPGLTNYNEQFF	TGTGCCAGCTCACCAGGCCTGACTAACTACAATGAGCAGTTCTTC
-	TRBJ1-4	16	-	TRBV27	CASSPLDWGEGEKLFF	TGTGCCAGCAGTCCTTTAGACTGGGGGGAGGGTGAAAAACTGTTTTTT
-	TRBJ1-2	17	-	TRBV7-9	CASSPKGSESNNYGYTF	TGTGCCAGCAGTCCTAAGGGGTCGGAGTCTAATAACTATGGCTACACCTTC
once	TRBJ2-7	14	-	TRBV19	CASSIAAGSYEQYF	TGTGCCAGTAGTATTGCGGCAGGAAGCTACGAGCAGTACTTC
-	TRBJ2-3	14	-	TRBV6-1	CASSRRELTDTQYF	TGTGCCAGCAGTCGAAGGGAACTCACAGATACGCAGTATTTT
-	TRBJ2-4	13	TRBD1	TRBV2	CASRVGQGNIQYF	TGTGCCAGCAGAGTCGGACAGGGAAACATTCAGTACTTC
-	TRBJ1-2	16	-	TRBV7-9	CASSPGLSRQDYGYTF	TGTGCCAGCAGCCCTGGACTCTCTCGTCAGGACTATGGCTACACCTTC
-	TRBJ1-5	17	-	TRBV4-1	CASSQVITAYSNQPQHF	TGCGCCAGCAGCCAAGTCATAACAGCGTATAGCAATCAGCCCCAGCATTTT
-	TRBJ2-5	14	TRBD1	TRBV7-2	CASSLGQGQETQYF	TGTGCCAGCAGCTTAGGACAGGGACAAGAGACCCAGTACTTC
-	TRBJ1-6	14	TRBD1	TRBV19	CASSTGQNNSPLHF	TGTGCCAGTAGTACGGGACAGAATAATTCACCCCTCCACTTT
-	TRBJ1-1	13	-	TRBV5-1	CASSLAVNTEAFF	TGCGCCAGCAGCTTGGCCGTAAACACTGAAGCTTTCTTT
-	TRBJ2-1	11	-	TRBV28	CASRGYNEQFF	TGTGCCAGCCGGGGTTACAATGAGCAGTTCTTC
-	TRBJ2-7	13	-	TRBV10-1	CASSDRADYEQYF	TGCGCCAGCAGTGACCGGGCGGACTACGAGCAGTACTTC
-	TRBJ2-2	16	-	TRBV7-6	CASSLESGGHTGELFF	TGTGCCAGCAGCTTAGAGAGTGGGGGTCACACCGGGGAGCTGTTTTTT
-	TRBJ2-7	12	-	TRBV19	CASSAGAYEQYF	TGTGCCAGTAGTGCAGGGGCCTACGAGCAGTACTTC
few	TRBJ2-5	13	-	TRBV7-6	CASSVRGVETQYF	TGTGCCAGCAGCGTACGGGGTGTGGAGACCCAGTACTTC
once	TRBJ2-7	14	-	TRBV9	CASSVEPRMDEQYF	TGTGCCAGCAGCGTAGAACCCCGGATGGACGAGCAGTACTTC
few	TRBJ1-1	14	-	TRBV6-1	CASSENGGHTEAFF	TGTGCCAGCAGTGAAAATGGGGGGCACACTGAAGCTTTCTTT
-	TRBJ2-2	12	TRBD1	TRBV6-1	CASRTGTGELFF	TGTGCCAGCAGGACAGGGACCGGGGAGCTGTTTTTT
-	TRBJ1-3	15	TRBD1	TRBV2	CASTPGQGAGNTIYF	TGTGCCAGCACTCCGGGACAGGGGGCTGGAAACACCATATATTTT
-	TRBJ2-4	16	-	TRBV9	CASSTWAAHGKNIQYF	TGTGCCAGCAGCACCTGGGCCGCACATGGCAAAAACATTCAGTACTTC
-	TRBJ1-2	13	-	TRBV7-9	CASRTEAGDGYTF	TGTGCCAGCAGAACTGAGGCGGGGGATGGCTACACCTTC
-	TRBJ1-1	18	-	TRBV13	CASSFSPNTRGMNTEAFF	TGTGCCAGCAGCTTTTCGCCAAATACCAGGGGCATGAACACTGAAGCTTTCTTT
-	TRBJ1-1	17	-	TRBV6-1	CASSDNHGGAGYTEAFF	TGTGCCAGCAGTGATAATCACGGGGGGGCAGGATATACTGAAGCTTTCTTT
-	TRBJ1-3	17	TRBD1	TRBV4-1	CASSQVSGTAPGSTIYF	TGCGCCAGCAGCCAAGTCTCCGGGACAGCGCCGGGGAGCACCATATATTTT
-	TRBJ2-2	16	TRBD1	TRBV27	CASSASGQGYTGELFF	TGTGCCAGCAGTGCCTCAGGACAGGGATACACCGGGGAGCTGTTTTTT
-	TRBJ1-6	16	-	TRBV1	CTSSQREPSYNSPLHF	TGCACCAGCAGCCAAAGGGAACCCTCCTATAATTCACCCCTCCACTTT
-	TRBJ2-2	14	TRBD1	TRBV14	CASRLDRGTGELFF	TGTGCCAGCAGGCTAGACAGGGGCACCGGGGAGCTGTTTTTT
-	TRBJ2-1	15	-	TRBV11-1	CASSLALGVVPEQFF	TGTGCCAGCAGCTTAGCGCTGGGGGTAGTACCTGAGCAGTTCTTC